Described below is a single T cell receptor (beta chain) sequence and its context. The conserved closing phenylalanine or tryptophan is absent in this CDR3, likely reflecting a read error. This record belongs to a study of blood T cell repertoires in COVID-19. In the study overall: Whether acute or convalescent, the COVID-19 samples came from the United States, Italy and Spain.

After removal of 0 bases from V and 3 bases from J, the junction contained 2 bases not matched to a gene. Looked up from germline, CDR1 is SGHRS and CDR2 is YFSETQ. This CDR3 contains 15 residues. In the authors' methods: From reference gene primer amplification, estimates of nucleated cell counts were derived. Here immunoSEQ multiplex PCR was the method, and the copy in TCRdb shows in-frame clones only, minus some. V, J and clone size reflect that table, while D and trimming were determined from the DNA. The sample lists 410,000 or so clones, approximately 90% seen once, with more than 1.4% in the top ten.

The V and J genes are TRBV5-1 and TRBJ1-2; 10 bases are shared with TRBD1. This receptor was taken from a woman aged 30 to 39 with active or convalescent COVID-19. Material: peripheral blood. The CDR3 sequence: CASSLAGTGDYGYTL. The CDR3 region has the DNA TGCGCCAGCAGCTTGGCCGGGACAGGGGACTATGGCTACACCCTC.